This passage covers 5 T cell receptor beta chains from one sample sequenced in a study of cytomegalovirus exposure and HLA in healthy donors. PCR used 60 Vbeta primers and 13 Jbeta primers. Profiling relied on immunoSEQ multiplex PCR, and the TCRdb table lists in-frame clones only, not all of them. The sample has 110,000 to 150,000 clones; 75% are singletons. The sample was PBMCs. These receptors came from a man aged 25-45 years in good health and CMV-seronegative.

The rearrangement uses TRBV11-2 and TRBJ2-5, with D possibly TRBD2 on 7 matching bases. The end of the DNA fits TRBJ2-7 better, so the J call may be wrong. The CDR3 length is 17 residues. The germline V gene encodes CDR1 SGHAT and CDR2 FQNNGV. Here the CDR3 reads CASSLDQGGGVTYEQYF. In DNA form, the CDR3 reads TGTGCCAGCAGCTTAGATCAGGGCGGGGGCGTAACCTACGAGCAGTACTTC.

V and J are TRBV5-1 and TRBJ1-2, with D hard to call. Between the trimmed V and J ends, which lost 1 base and 3 bases, there was a span of 10 bases. The germline V gene encodes CDR1 SGHRS and CDR2 YFSETQ. The CDR3 consists of 14 residues. CDR3 in DNA: TGCGCCAGCAGCTTGAACCGAGTAGACTATGGCTACACCTTC. Protein product: CASSLNRVDYGYTF.

V usage is TRBV11-3 and J usage is TRBJ2-2; perhaps TRBD2 as D (5 bases). This CDR3 comprises 15 residues. Germline V CDR1 and CDR2: SGHNT, YENEEA. V gave up 1 base and J gave up 4 bases, with 10 bases separating them. DNA of the CDR3: TGTGCCAGCAGCTTAGGTGGGAGTGGCACCGGGGAGCTGTTTTTT. This codes for CASSLGGSGTGELFF.

CDR3 in amino acids: CASSLLGGSGANVLTF. The CDR3 coding sequence is TGTGCCAGCAGCCTGTTGGGGGGCTCTGGGGCCAACGTCCTGACTTTC. V is TRBV5-8 and J is TRBJ2-6; D is possibly TRBD2 (6 bases). V lost 4 bases and J 0 bases, leaving 11 bases between the germline ends. Germline CDR1 and CDR2: SGHTS and YDEGEE. The CDR3 is made up of 16 amino acids.

The chain couples TRBV9 to TRBJ2-1, with TRBD2 matching 7 bases. J was trimmed by 2 bases and V by 1 base; bases with no gene match: 0. Germline CDR1 reads SGDLS; CDR2 reads YYNGEE. The CDR3 has 14 residues. The DNA for the CDR3 is TGTGCCAGCAGCGTAACTAGCGCCTACAATGAGCAGTTCTTC. It codes for CASSVTSAYNEQFF.